A single sample is the source of the 4 T cell receptor beta chains below, sequenced in a study of T cells in Graves' hyperthyroidism and ophthalmopathy (dated by TCRdb to between 2017 and 2020). The library relied on multiplex PCR. Instrument on record: Illumina HiSeq 2000. TCR beta CDR3 regions were amplified from RNA transcripts. For the first round of RT-PCR on the TCR CDR3, the HTBI primer set was used together with the Qiagen OneStep RT-PCR kit. TCRdb itself trimmed the public reads at Q25 with fastp, ran MiXCR and retained productive beta chains. Rows are combined by CDR3 protein, so each entry shows the most common genes and DNA. The sample yields 300,000 to 400,000 distinct CDR3 sequences; under 25% were counted once. Of the sample, 50% is held by the ten largest clones. Sequenced: blood. The receptors derive from a woman between 45 and 65 years old with Graves' hyperthyroidism.

The chain uses TRBV12-3 or TRBV12-4 and TRBJ2-3; 12 bases are a match to TRBD2. The junction had 8 bases not matched to a gene; V was cut back by 1 base and J by 6 bases. This CDR3 contains 17 residues. The CDR3 loop is CASSLGSSGRAEDTQYF. CDR3 coding DNA: TGTGCCAGCAGTTTAGGGTCTAGCGGGAGGGCCGAGGATACGCAGTATTTT.

This clonotype was recorded many times. Written as DNA, the CDR3 is TGTGCCAGTCAAGGACAGGGAGCCAAAAACATTCAGTACTTC. Amino acids: CASQGQGAKNIQYF. This chain connects TRBV28 to TRBJ2-4, with TRBD1 identical over 8 bases. The CDR3 has 14 residues. The V and J ends lost 9 bases and 0 bases, in that order; junction bases with no gene match: 4. Germline CDR1 MDHEN, CDR2 SYDVKM.

This clonotype was detected ten times or more. The chain recombines TRBV29-1 with TRBJ2-2; TRBD1 agrees at 7 bases. The V gene's germline CDR1 is SQVTM and CDR2 ANQGSEA. The CDR3 runs 13 residues. V was clipped by 7 bases and J by 6 bases; unmatched bases: 8. In DNA form, the CDR3 reads TGCAGCGGTGGACAGGCGGCCGCCGGGGAGCTGTTTTTT. This codes for CSGGQAAAGELFF.

This clonotype was recorded many times. This chain connects TRBV10-3 to TRBJ2-3; 9 bases are a match to TRBD1. The junction had 2 bases not matched to a gene; V was cut back by 7 bases and J by 0 bases. The germline V gene encodes CDR1 ENHRY and CDR2 SYGVKD. The CDR3 totals 14 residues. In DNA, the CDR3 is TGTGCCATCACGGGGACAGGGAGCACAGATACGCAGTATTTT. It translates to CAITGTGSTDTQYF.